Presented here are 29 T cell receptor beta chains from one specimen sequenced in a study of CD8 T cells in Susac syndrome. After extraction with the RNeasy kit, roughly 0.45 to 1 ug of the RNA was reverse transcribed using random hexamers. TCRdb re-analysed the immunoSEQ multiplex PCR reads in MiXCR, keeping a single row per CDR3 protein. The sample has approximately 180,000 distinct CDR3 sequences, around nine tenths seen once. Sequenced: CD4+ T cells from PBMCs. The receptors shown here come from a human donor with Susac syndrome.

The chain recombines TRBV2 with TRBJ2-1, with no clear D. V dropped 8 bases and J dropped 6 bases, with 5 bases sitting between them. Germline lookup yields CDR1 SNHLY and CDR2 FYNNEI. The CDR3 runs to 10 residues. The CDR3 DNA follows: TGTGCCAGCGGAGTCAATGAGCAGTTCTTC. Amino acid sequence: CASGVNEQFF.

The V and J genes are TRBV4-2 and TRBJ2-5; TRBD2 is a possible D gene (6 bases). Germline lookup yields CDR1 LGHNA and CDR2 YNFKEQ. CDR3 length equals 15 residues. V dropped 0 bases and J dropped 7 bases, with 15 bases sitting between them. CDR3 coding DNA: TGTGCCAGCAGCCAAGATCGGGGCAGGGAGGTGACCCAGTACTTC. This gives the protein CASSQDRGREVTQYF.

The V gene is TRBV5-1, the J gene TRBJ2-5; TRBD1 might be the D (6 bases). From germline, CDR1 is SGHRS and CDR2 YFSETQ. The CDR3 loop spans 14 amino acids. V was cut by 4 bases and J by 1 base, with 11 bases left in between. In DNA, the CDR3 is TGCGCCAGCAGCGCACGGACAGTCCAAGAGACCCAGTACTTC. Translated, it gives CASSARTVQETQYF.

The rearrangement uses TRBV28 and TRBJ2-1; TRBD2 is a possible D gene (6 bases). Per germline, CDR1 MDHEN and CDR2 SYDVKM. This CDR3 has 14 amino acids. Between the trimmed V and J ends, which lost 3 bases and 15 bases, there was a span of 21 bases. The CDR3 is CASSLTGTSISRFF. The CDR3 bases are TGTGCCAGCAGTTTGACGGGGACTTCAATCTCACGGTTCTTC.

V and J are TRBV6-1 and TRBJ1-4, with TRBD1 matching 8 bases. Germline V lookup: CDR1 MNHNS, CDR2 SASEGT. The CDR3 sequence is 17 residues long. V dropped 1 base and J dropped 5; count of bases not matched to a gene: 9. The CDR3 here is CASSEGLWGQVNEKLFF. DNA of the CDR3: TGTGCCAGCAGTGAAGGTCTTTGGGGACAGGTCAATGAAAAACTGTTTTTT.

CDR3 DNA: TGTGCCAGCTCACCTGGGACAGGGATTGAGAACACTGAAGCTTTCTTT. Translating gives CASSPGTGIENTEAFF. V is TRBV18 and J is TRBJ1-1; 9 bases map to TRBD1. J gave up 1 base and V 3 bases, and 6 bases lay outside the gene matches. The CDR3 is 16 residues long. Looked up from germline, CDR1 is KGHSH and CDR2 is LQKENI.

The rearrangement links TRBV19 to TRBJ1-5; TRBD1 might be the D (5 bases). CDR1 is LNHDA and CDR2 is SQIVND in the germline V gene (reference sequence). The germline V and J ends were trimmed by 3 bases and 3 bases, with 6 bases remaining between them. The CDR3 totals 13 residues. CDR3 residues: CASSMTVNQPQHF. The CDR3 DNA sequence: TGTGCCAGTAGTATGACAGTCAATCAGCCCCAGCATTTT.

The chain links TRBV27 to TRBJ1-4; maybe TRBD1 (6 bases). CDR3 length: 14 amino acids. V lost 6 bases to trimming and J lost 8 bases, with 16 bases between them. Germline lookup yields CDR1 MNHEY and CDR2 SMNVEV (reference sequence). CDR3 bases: TGTGCCAGCAGCTTTACCGGGACAACAGAAAAACTGTTTTTT. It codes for CASSFTGTTEKLFF. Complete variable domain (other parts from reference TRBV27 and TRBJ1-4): EAQVTQNPRYLITVTGKKLTVTCSQNMNHEYMSWYRQDPGLGLRQIYYSMNVEVTDKGDVPEGYKVSRKEKRNFPLILESPSPNQTSLYFCASSFTGTTEKLFFGSGTQLSVL.

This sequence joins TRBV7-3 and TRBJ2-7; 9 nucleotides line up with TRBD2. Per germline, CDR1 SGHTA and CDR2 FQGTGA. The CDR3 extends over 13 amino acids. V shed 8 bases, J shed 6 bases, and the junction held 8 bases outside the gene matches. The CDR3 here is CASSRREGGEQYF. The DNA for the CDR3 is TGTGCCAGCTCGCGGCGGGAGGGAGGCGAGCAGTACTTC.

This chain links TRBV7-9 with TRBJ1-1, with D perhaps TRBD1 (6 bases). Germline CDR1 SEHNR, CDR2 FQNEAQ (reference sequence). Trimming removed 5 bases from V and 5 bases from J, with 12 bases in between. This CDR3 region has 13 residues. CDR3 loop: CASSTQGRTEAFF. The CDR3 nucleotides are TGTGCCAGCAGCACACAGGGACGGACTGAAGCTTTCTTT.

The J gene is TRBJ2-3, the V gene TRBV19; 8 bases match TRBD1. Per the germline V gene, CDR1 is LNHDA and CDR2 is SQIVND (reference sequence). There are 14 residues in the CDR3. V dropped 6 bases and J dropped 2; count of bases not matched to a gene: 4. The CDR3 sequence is CASRRDRNTDTQYF. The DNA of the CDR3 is TGTGCCAGTAGACGGGACAGGAACACAGATACGCAGTATTTT. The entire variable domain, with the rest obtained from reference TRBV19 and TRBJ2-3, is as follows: DGGITQSPKYLFRKEGQNVTLSCEQNLNHDAMYWYRQDPGQGLRLIYYSQIVNDFQKGDIAEGYSVSREKKESFPLTVTSAQKNPTAFYLCASRRDRNTDTQYFGPGTRLTVL.

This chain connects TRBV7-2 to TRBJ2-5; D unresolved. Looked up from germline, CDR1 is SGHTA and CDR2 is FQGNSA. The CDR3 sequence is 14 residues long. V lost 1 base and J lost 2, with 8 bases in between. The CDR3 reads CASSLVSYQETQYF. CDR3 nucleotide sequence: TGTGCCAGCAGCTTAGTCTCCTATCAAGAGACCCAGTACTTC. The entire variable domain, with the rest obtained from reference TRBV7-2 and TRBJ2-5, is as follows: GAGVSQSPSNKVTEKGKDVELRCDPISGHTALYWYRQSLGQGLEFLIYFQGNSAPDKSGLPSDRFSAERTGGSVSTLTIQRTQQEDSAVYLCASSLVSYQETQYFGPGTRLLVL.

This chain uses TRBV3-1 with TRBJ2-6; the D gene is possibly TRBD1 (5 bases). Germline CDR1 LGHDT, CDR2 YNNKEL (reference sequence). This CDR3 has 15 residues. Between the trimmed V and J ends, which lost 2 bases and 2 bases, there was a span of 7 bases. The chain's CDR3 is CASSQQGAGANVLTF. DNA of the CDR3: TGTGCCAGCAGCCAACAGGGTGCTGGGGCCAACGTCCTGACTTTC.

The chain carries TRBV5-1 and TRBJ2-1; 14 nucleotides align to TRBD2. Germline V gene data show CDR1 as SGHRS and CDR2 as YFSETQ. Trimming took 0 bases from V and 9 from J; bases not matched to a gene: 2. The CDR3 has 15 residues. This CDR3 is CASSLVGLAGGEQFF. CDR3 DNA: TGCGCCAGCAGCTTGGTCGGACTAGCGGGGGGTGAGCAGTTCTTC.

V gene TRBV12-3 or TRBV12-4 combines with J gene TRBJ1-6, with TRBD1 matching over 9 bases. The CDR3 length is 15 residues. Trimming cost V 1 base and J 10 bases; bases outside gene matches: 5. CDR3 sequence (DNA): TGTGCCAGCAGTTTAGACGGGACAGGGACCTCACCCCTCCACTTT. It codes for CASSLDGTGTSPLHF.

The CDR3, as DNA: TGTGCCAGCAGTGTTGGGCCGGCCCAGCCCCAGCATTTT. Residues: CASSVGPAQPQHF. This chain joins TRBV2 and TRBJ1-5; D gene unclear. Germline V gene sequence: CDR1 SNHLY, CDR2 FYNNEI. This CDR3 has 13 residues. With 4 bases removed from V and 7 bases from J, the gap between germline ends came to 11 bases.

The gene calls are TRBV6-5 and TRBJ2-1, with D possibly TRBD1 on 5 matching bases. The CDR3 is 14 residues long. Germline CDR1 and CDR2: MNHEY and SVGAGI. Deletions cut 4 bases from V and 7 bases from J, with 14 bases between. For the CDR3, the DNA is TGTGCCAGCAGTTTCCAGGACAATCAAAATGAGCAGTTCTTC. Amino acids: CASSFQDNQNEQFF.

The CDR3 nucleotides read TGCGCCAGCAGCCTGGACAGTCTCAGATCTGGAAACACCATATATTTT. Amino acids: CASSLDSLRSGNTIYF. This sequence joins TRBV5-1 and TRBJ1-3; D possibly corresponds to TRBD1 (6 bases). The V end was cut by 4 bases, the J end by 1 base, with 15 bases between. CDR1 and CDR2 (germline): SGHRS, YFSETQ. The CDR3 is 16 amino acids.

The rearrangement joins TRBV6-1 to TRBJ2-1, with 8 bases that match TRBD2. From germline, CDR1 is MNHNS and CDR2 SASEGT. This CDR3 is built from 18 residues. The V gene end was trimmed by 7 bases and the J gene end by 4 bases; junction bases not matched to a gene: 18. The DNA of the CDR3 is TGTGCCAGCAACCCCGGCGGCGGGGGGCCGGGGAAATACAATGAGCAGTTCTTC. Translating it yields CASNPGGGGPGKYNEQFF.

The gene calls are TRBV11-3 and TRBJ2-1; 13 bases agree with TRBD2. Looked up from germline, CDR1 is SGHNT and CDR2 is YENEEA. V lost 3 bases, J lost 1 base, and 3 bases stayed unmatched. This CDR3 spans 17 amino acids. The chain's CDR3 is CASSLGTSGNSYNEQFF. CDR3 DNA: TGTGCCAGCAGCTTGGGGACTAGCGGGAATTCCTACAATGAGCAGTTCTTC.

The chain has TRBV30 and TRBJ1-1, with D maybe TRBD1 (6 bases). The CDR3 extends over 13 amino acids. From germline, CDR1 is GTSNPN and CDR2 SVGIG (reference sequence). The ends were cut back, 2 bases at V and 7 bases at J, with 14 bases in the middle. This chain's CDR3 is CAWSSTGRGEAFF. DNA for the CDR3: TGTGCCTGGAGTAGTACAGGGCGAGGTGAAGCTTTCTTT.

The CDR3 DNA is TGTGCCAGCAGCCCACTAGGACAGCGGAACACTGAAGCTTTCTTT. Residues: CASSPLGQRNTEAFF. The chain is built from TRBV3-1 and TRBJ1-1; maybe TRBD1 (6 bases). The CDR3 spans 15 residues. With 4 bases removed from V and 1 base from J, the gap between germline ends came to 13 bases. Germline lookup yields CDR1 LGHDT and CDR2 YNNKEL (reference sequence).

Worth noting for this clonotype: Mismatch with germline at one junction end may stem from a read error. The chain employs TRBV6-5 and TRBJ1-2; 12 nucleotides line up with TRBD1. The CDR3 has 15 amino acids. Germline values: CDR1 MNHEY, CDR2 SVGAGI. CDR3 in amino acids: CASSQGQGAKYGYTF. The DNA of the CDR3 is TGTGCCAGCAGTCAGGGACAGGGGGCTAAGTATGGCTACACCTTC.

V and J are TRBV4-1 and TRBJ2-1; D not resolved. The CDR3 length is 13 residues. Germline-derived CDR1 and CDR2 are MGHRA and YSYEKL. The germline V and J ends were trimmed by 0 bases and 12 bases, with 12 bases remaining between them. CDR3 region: CASSQDIQRMQFF. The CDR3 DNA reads TGCGCCAGCAGCCAAGATATTCAGCGAATGCAGTTCTTC.

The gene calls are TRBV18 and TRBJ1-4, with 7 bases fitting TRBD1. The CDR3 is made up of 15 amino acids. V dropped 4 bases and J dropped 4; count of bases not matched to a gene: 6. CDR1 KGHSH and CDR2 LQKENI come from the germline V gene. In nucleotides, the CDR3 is TGTGCCAGCTCACTACAAGGGACAGTTAATGAAAAACTGTTTTTT. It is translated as CASSLQGTVNEKLFF.

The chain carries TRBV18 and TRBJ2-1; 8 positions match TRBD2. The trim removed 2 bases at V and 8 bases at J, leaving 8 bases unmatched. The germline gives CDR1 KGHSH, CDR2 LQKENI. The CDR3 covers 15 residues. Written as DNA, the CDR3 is TGTGCCAGCTCACCATATGGGTTAGCGGGACATGAGCAGTTCTTC. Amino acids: CASSPYGLAGHEQFF.

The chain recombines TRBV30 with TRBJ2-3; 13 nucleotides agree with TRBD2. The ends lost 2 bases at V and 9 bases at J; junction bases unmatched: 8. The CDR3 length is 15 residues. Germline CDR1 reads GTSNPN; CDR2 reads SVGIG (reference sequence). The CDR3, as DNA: TGTGCCTGGAGTACACTAGCGGGGGGGATCGGGACGCAGTATTTT. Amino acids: CAWSTLAGGIGTQYF.

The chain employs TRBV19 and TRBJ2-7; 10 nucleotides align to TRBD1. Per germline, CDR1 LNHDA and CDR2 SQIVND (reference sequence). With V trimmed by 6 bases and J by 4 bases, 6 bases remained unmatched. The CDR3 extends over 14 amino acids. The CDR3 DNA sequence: TGTGCCAGTAGCCGGACAGGGGGTGCATACGAGCAGTACTTC. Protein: CASSRTGGAYEQYF.

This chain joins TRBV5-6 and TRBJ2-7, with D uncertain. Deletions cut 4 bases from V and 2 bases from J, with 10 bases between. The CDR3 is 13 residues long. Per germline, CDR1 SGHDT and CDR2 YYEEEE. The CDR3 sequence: CASSQASPYEQYF. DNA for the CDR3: TGTGCCAGCAGCCAGGCTTCACCCTACGAGCAGTACTTC.